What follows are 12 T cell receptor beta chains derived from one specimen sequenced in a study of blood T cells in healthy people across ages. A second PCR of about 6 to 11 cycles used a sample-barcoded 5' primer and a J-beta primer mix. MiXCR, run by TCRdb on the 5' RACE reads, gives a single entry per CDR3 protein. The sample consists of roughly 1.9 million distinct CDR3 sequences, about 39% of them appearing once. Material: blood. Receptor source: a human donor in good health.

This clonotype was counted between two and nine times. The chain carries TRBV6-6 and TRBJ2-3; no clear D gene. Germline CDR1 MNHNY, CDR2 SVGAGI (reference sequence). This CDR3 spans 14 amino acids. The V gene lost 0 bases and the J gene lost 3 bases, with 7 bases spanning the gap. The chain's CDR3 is CASSYSTVTDTQYF. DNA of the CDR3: TGTGCCAGCAGTTACTCGACGGTAACAGATACGCAGTATTTT.

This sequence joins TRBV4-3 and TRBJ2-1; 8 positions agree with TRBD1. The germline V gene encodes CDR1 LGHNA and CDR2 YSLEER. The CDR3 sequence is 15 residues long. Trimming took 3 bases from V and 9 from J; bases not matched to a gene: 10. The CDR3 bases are TGCGCCAGCAGCCAGCCAGACAGGGGCGCGGGTGAGCAGTTCTTC. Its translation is CASSQPDRGAGEQFF.

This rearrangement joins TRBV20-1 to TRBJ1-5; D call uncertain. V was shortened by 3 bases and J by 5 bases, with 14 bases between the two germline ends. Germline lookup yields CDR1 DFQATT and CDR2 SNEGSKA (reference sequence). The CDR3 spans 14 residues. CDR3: CSASPTGSYQPQHF. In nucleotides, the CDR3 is TGCAGTGCTAGCCCAACCGGAAGCTATCAGCCCCAGCATTTT.

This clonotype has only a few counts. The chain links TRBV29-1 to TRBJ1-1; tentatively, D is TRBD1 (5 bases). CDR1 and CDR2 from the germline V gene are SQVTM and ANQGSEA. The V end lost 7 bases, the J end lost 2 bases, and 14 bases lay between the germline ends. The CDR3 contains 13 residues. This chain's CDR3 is CSDARGYNTEAFF. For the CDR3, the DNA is TGCAGCGATGCGAGGGGCTACAACACTGAAGCTTTCTTT.

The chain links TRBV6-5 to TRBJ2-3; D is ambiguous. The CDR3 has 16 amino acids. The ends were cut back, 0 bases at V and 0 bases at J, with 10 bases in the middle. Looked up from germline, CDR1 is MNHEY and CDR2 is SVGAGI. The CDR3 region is CASSYSNTDSTDTQYF. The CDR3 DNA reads TGTGCCAGCAGTTACTCAAACACCGATAGCACAGATACGCAGTATTTT.

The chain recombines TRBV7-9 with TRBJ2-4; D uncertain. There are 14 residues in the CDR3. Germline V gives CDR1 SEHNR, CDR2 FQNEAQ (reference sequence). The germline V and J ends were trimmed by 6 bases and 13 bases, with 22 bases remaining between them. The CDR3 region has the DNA TGTGCCAGCAGAAGGTTGTCAGAGTCTCTTGAGCAGTACTTC. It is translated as CASRRLSESLEQYF.

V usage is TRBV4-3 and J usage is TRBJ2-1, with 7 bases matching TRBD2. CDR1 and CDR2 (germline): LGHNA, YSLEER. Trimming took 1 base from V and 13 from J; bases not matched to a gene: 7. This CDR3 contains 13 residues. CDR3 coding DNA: TGCGCCAGCAGCCAAGGGGGGGGAGAGACCCAGTTCTTC. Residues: CASSQGGGETQFF.

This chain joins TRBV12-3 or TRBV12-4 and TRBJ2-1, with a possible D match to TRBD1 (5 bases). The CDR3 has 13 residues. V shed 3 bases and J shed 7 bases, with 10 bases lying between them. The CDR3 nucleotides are TGTGCCAGCAGTTTGTCAGGGAAGAATGAGCAGTTCTTC. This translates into CASSLSGKNEQFF.

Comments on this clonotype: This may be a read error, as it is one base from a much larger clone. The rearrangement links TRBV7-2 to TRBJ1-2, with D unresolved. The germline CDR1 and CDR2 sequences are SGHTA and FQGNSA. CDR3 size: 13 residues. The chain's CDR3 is CASGLGNSYGYTF. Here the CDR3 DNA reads TGTGCCAGCGGCTTAGGGAATAGCTATGGCTACACCTTC.

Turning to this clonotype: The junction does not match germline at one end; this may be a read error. The DNA for the CDR3 is TGTGCCAGCAGTTACTCCAGTAGCAATCGGCCCCAGCATTTT. It yields the protein CASSYSSSNRPQHF. The chain combines TRBV6-2 or TRBV6-3 with TRBJ1-5; D is undetermined. Germline-derived CDR1 and CDR2 are MNHEY and SVGEGT. The CDR3 loop spans 14 amino acids.

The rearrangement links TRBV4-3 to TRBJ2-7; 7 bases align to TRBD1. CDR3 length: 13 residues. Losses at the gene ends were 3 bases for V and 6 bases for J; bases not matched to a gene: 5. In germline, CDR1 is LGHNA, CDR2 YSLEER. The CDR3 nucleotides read TGCGCCAGCAGCCAGGTGACAGGGTCCGAGCAGTACTTC. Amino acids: CASSQVTGSEQYF.

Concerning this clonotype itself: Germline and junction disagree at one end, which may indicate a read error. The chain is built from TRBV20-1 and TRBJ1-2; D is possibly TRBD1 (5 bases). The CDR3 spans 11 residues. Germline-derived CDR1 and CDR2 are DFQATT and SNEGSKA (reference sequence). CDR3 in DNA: TGCAGTGCTAGTTTGGGGGTTGGCTACATCTTC. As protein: CSASLGVGYIF.